This is a list of T cell receptor beta chains from one sample in a study of T cells after somatic rescue of genetic block. Sequenced by immunoSEQ multiplex PCR; TCRdb stores in-frame clones only, minus some. The sample holds approximately 14,000 clones, just over 70% seen once. The sequenced sample was peripheral blood mononuclear cells (PBMCs). These receptors were taken from a boy aged 5-17 years. The CDR3 runs from the conserved cysteine through the conserved F or W. Fields, in order: J gene, clone size, D gene, V gene, CDR3 DNA, CDR3 protein. D genes are given only for firm matches. Clone size is shown for a subset of rows, as once, few, many or a class of expanded clone.

TRBJ2-7 few TRBD2 TRBV13 TGTGCCAGCAGCCCGGGACTAGCGGGGGGCTACGAGCAGTACTTC CASSPGLAGGYEQYF
TRBJ1-2 medium-sized . TRBV7-6 TGTGCCAGCAGCTCCGAGTCGGGACAAGCTAACTATGGCTACACCTTC CASSSESGQANYGYTF
TRBJ2-7 medium-sized . TRBV5-1 TGCGCCAGCAGCTATGGCCCGCTAGGGTACGAGCAGTACTTC CASSYGPLGYEQYF
TRBJ1-5 . . TRBV10-3 TGTGCCAGCAGTGTGACTTCGGACAGCAATCAGCCCCAGCATTTT CASSVTSDSNQPQHF
TRBJ1-3 . . TRBV7-8 TGTGCCAGCAGCTCGATTTCTGGAAACACCATATATTTT CASSSISGNTIYF
TRBJ1-4 . . TRBV5-6 TGTGCCAGCAGCTTGGGTCGCACTAATGAAAAACTGTTTTTT CASSLGRTNEKLFF
TRBJ1-6 . TRBD1 TRBV5-1 TGCGCCAGCAGCGCCGGACAGGTTCTCTATAATTCACCCCTCCACTTT CASSAGQVLYNSPLHF
TRBJ2-7 . TRBD1 TRBV5-1 TGCGCCAGCAGCTTGACCTCCGGGACAGGGGCCTCCCCTCACTACGAGCAGTACTTC CASSLTSGTGASPHYEQYF
TRBJ2-3 . . TRBV5-1 TGCGCCAGCAGCTTGGTAGCCACTCGCACAGATACGCAGTATTTT CASSLVATRTDTQYF
TRBJ2-7 . TRBD1 TRBV6-1 TGTGCCAGCAGTGAACTTTCGGGACAGGGGGCCAACGAGCAGTACTTC CASSELSGQGANEQYF
TRBJ1-1 . . TRBV28 TGTGCCAGCAGTTCCGCGGCCACTGAAGCTTTCTTT CASSSAATEAFF
TRBJ1-3 few . TRBV30 TGTGCCTGGTGTTTGGGGAACACCATATATTTT CAWCLGNTIYF
TRBJ2-7 . . TRBV4-1 TGCGCCAGCAGCCAAGACCACTTTATACAGAAGCAGTACTTC CASSQDHFIQKQYF
TRBJ1-2 . . TRBV7-3 TGTGCCAGCAGCTTAGGGCCAGGGTCAAGTGGCTACACCTTC CASSLGPGSSGYTF
TRBJ2-4 . TRBD2 TRBV19 TGTGCCAGTACCCTAAGCGGGGAGGGTTCACGAAACATTCAGTACTTC CASTLSGEGSRNIQYF
TRBJ1-2 once . TRBV6-5 TGTGCCAGCACCTCCTCCGGGGGGAACTATGGCTACACCTTC CASTSSGGNYGYTF
TRBJ1-4 . . TRBV30 TGTGCCTGGACCTCAGTGCCCACTAATGAAAAACTGTTTTTT CAWTSVPTNEKLFF
TRBJ1-2 . . TRBV28 TGTGCCAGCAGGGTCCAGTCAGCTAACTATGGCTACACCTTC CASRVQSANYGYTF
TRBJ1-5 . TRBD1 TRBV6-6 TGTGCCAGCAGCAAGGGACAGTGGAATCAGCCCCAGCATTTT CASSKGQWNQPQHF
TRBJ1-2 . TRBD1 TRBV2 TGTGCCAGCAGTCTGGGGGGGACAGGGGTGAACTATGGCTACACCTTC CASSLGGTGVNYGYTF
TRBJ1-5 once . TRBV7-8 TGTGCCAGCAGCTTACTCGGGACACTACTTTCGGGGCAGCCCCAGCATTTT CASSLLGTLLSGQPQHF
TRBJ2-7 . . TRBV10-1 TGCGCCAGCAGTGACCAAAGGAAAGGGCCCTACGAGCAGTACTTC CASSDQRKGPYEQYF
TRBJ1-2 . TRBD1 TRBV5-5 TGTGCCAGCAGCTTTCACGGACAGGGAGCCTCTAACTATGGCTACACCTTC CASSFHGQGASNYGYTF
TRBJ2-2 . . TRBV30 TGTGCCTGGAGTGTACGGGGGGCCGTGGACACCGGGGAGCTGTTTTTT CAWSVRGAVDTGELFF
TRBJ1-2 . . TRBV28 TGTGCCAGCAGTTTTGACCGGGGCTCTCACTATGGCTACACCTTC CASSFDRGSHYGYTF
TRBJ2-5 few . TRBV2 TGTGCCAGCAATAACGTGGCGGTGCAAGAGACCCAGTACTTC CASNNVAVQETQYF
TRBJ1-2 . . TRBV11-2 TGTGCCAGCAGCTTGGTGGGACCCCCTAACTATGGCTACACCTTC CASSLVGPPNYGYTF
TRBJ2-7 once . TRBV29-1 TGCAGCGCCTCAGGGCAGCAGTACTTC CSASGQQYF
TRBJ2-1 . . TRBV7-3 TGTGCCAGCAGCTTCCAGGGACTGAATGAGCAGTTCTTC CASSFQGLNEQFF
TRBJ1-2 . . TRBV28 TGCGCCAGCAAAAGGGGCAACTATGGCTACACCTTC CASKRGNYGYTF
TRBJ1-6 few . TRBV7-6 TGTGCCAGCAGCTTAGGAGTCGGGGGCACCCTCCACTTT CASSLGVGGTLHF
TRBJ1-1 . . TRBV11-2 TGTGCCAGCAGTCCTAGGGTGAACACTGAAGCTTTCTTT CASSPRVNTEAFF
TRBJ2-7 . . TRBV13 TGTGCCAGCAGCTTTAGGCCCAACTACGAGCAGTACTTC CASSFRPNYEQYF
TRBJ2-1 . TRBD2 TRBV10-3 TGTGCCATCAGAACGACTAGCGGGGAGGCCTACAATGAGCAGTTCTTC CAIRTTSGEAYNEQFF
TRBJ1-1 . . TRBV11-3 TGTGCCAGCACTACTAGACAGCTGCTAACAGGAGCTTTCTTT CASTTRQLLTGAFF
TRBJ2-1 once TRBD1 TRBV20-1 TGCAGTGCTAGTGGGACAGGGGAGAAGTTCTTC CSASGTGEKFF
TRBJ1-4 . TRBD1 TRBV7-9 TGTGCCAGCAGCTTAGGACAGGGGAATGAAAAACTGTTTTTT CASSLGQGNEKLFF
TRBJ2-7 . TRBD2 TRBV11-2 TGTGCCAGCAGCTGGGGACTAGCGGGAGGAAACGAGCAGTACTTC CASSWGLAGGNEQYF
TRBJ2-7 medium-sized . TRBV6-5 TGTGCCAGCAGTTACGGGGGGATGTTAAACGAGCAGTACTTC CASSYGGMLNEQYF
TRBJ2-3 . . TRBV28 TGTGCCAGCAGTCCCGGTGGGGGGGGCCCAGATACGCAGTATTTT CASSPGGGGPDTQYF
TRBJ1-2 . TRBD1 TRBV18 TGTGCCAGCTCACCGAACCCGATCGGACAGGTCCGTTATGGCTACACCTTC CASSPNPIGQVRYGYTF
TRBJ1-1 few . TRBV5-1 TGCGCCAGCACCCTTAACCGGGGATCTCACACTGAAGCTTTCTTT CASTLNRGSHTEAFF
TRBJ2-3 . . TRBV27 TGTGCCAGCAGTTTATTAGGCCAGGGACCATGGGGACCAGATACGCAGTATTTT CASSLLGQGPWGPDTQYF
TRBJ1-3 . . TRBV9 TGTGCCAGCAGCGTGGGTGGACTTTCCTTCTCTGGAAACACCATATATTTT CASSVGGLSFSGNTIYF
TRBJ2-3 . . TRBV7-6 TGTGCCAGCAGCTTAGTGGGGGCCCTATACACAGATACGCAGTATTTT CASSLVGALYTDTQYF
TRBJ2-2 once . TRBV19 TGTGCCAGTAATCCCGCAGCCATTGCTACCCGGGAGCTGTTTTTT CASNPAAIATRELFF
TRBJ2-7 . TRBD1 TRBV7-8 TGTGCCAGCAGCCCCGGGACAGGGCGGTCCGAGCAGTACTTC CASSPGTGRSEQYF
TRBJ1-4 . . TRBV6-5 TGTGCCAGCAGTTACGGTCTGTTTAATGAAAAACTGTTTTTT CASSYGLFNEKLFF
TRBJ2-1 . TRBD2 TRBV18 TGTGCCAGCTCAGGGACTAGCGGGGGTTCCTACAATGAGCAGTTCTTC CASSGTSGGSYNEQFF
TRBJ2-3 . . TRBV15 TGTGCCACCAGCAAGGGGAAAACAGGCACAGATACGCAGTATTTT CATSKGKTGTDTQYF
TRBJ2-2 . TRBD1 TRBV4-1 TGCGCCAGCAGCCAAGACCAAACAGGGGGCAGAATCGGGGAGCTGTTTTTT CASSQDQTGGRIGELFF
TRBJ2-7 few . TRBV13 TGTGCCAGCAGCGAGAGGGGCGAGCAGTACTTC CASSERGEQYF
TRBJ2-1 . TRBD1 TRBV6-5 TGTGCCAGCAGTGTTTTGGCAGGGGGTTCGAATGAGCAGTTCTTC CASSVLAGGSNEQFF